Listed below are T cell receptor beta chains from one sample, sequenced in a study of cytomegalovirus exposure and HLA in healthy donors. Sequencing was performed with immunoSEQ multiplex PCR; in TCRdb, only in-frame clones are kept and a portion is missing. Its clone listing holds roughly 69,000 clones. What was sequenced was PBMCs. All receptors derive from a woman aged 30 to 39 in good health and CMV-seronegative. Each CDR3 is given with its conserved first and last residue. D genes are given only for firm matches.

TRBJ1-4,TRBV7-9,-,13,CASTGAVNEKLFF,TGTGCCAGCACTGGGGCCGTTAATGAAAAACTGTTTTTT
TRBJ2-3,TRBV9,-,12,CASSPFTDTQYF,TGTGCCAGCAGCCCTTTCACAGATACGCAGTATTTT
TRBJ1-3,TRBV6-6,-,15,CASSYSPPRTDTIYF,TGTGCCAGCAGTTACTCCCCACCCCGTACGGACACCATATATTTT
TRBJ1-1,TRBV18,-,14,CASSPPSLNTEAFF,TGTGCCAGCTCACCACCCTCCTTGAACACTGAAGCTTTCTTT
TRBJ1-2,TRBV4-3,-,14,CASSQDERRGGYTF,TGCGCCAGCAGCCAAGATGAGAGGCGGGGTGGCTACACCTTC
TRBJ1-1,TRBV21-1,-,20,CASSTPGRRHREGRRTEAFF,TGTGCCAGCAGCACTCCCGGAAGGAGACACAGGGAGGGGCGAAGGACTGAAGCTTTCTTT
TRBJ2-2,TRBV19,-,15,CASSIGRGNTGELFF,TGTGCCAGTAGTATAGGCAGGGGGAACACCGGGGAGCTGTTTTTT
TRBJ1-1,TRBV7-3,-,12,CASRGPGTEAFF,TGTGCCAGCAGGGGGCCGGGCACTGAAGCTTTCTTT
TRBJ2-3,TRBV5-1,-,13,CASSADSLDTQYF,TGCGCCAGCAGCGCCGACAGTCTAGATACGCAGTATTTT
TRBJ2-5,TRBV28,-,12,CASSSQIETQYF,TGTGCCAGCAGTTCCCAGATAGAGACCCAGTACTTC
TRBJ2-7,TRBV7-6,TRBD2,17,CASSPTVASGSLSEQYF,TGTGCCAGCAGCCCTACCGTTGCTAGCGGGAGCTTGAGTGAGCAGTACTTC
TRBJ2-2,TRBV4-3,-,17,CASSQEEGGSNTGELFF,TGCGCCAGCAGCCAAGAGGAAGGCGGGTCGAACACCGGGGAGCTGTTTTTT
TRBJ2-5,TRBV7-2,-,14,CASSASGGQETQYF,TGTGCCAGCAGCGCTTCAGGTGGGCAAGAGACCCAGTACTTC
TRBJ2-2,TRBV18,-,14,CASSPTQGTGELFF,TGTGCCAGCTCACCGACACAGGGCACCGGGGAGCTGTTTTTT
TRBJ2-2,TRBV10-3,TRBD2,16,CATGLAGGSRTGELFF,TGTGCCACCGGACTAGCGGGGGGCTCTAGAACCGGGGAGCTGTTTTTT
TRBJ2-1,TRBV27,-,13,CASSYKQYNEQFF,TGTGCCAGCAGTTACAAACAGTACAATGAGCAGTTCTTC
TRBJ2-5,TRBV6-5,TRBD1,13,CASSQGVRETQYF,TGTGCCAGCAGCCAGGGGGTCCGGGAGACCCAGTACTTC
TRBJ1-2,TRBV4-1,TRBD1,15,CASSQNPGQAHGYTF,TGCGCCAGCAGCCAAAACCCGGGACAGGCCCATGGCTACACCTTC
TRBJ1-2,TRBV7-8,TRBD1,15,CASTPDRASNYGYTF,TGTGCCAGCACCCCAGACAGGGCGTCTAACTATGGCTACACCTTC
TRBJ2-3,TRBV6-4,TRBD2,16,CASSESSGGGTDTQYF,TGTGCCAGCAGTGAGTCAAGCGGGGGTGGCACAGATACGCAGTATTTT
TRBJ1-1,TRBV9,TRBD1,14,CASSVEEVGTVAFF,TGTGCCAGCAGCGTAGAGGAGGTTGGGACAGTCGCTTTCTTT
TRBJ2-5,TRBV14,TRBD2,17,CASSQGGTSGYQETQYF,TGTGCCAGCAGCCAAGGTGGGACTAGCGGATACCAAGAGACCCAGTACTTC
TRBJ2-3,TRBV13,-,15,CASSFQGGRTDTQYF,TGTGCCAGCAGCTTCCAGGGGGGCCGCACAGATACGCAGTATTTT
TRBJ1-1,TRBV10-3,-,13,CAITRVRDTEAFF,TGTGCCATCACAAGAGTCCGGGACACTGAAGCTTTCTTT
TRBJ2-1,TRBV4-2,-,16,CASSLSWAPGDNEQFF,TGTGCCAGCAGCCTATCTTGGGCTCCGGGGGACAATGAGCAGTTCTTC
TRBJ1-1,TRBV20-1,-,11,CSAAPGTEAFF,TGCAGTGCCGCCCCCGGGACTGAAGCTTTCTTT
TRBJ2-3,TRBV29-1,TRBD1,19,CSAWTGDPSFKLRTDTQYF,TGCAGCGCCTGGACAGGGGATCCTAGCTTCAAACTACGCACAGATACGCAGTATTTT
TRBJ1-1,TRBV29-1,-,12,CSVESGLAEAFF,TGCAGCGTTGAGTCCGGTCTCGCTGAAGCTTTCTTT
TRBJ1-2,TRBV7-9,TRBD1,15,CASSTGQGANYGYTF,TGTGCCAGCAGCACGGGACAGGGGGCGAACTATGGCTACACCTTC